This TCR beta chain was captured by sequencing in a study of OX40 agonist ivuxolimab in advanced cancers. Study at large: In this trial design, patients received ivuxolimab intravenously at 0.01 to 10 mg/kg every 2 weeks. Males comprised about 84% of the group, whose mean age was approximately 60 years (range roughly 20 to 85). Study findings and constraints: On average, a greater number of expanded clones characterised CD8+ T cells relative to CD4+.

With 6 bases clipped from V and 9 bases from J, the junction kept 10 bases outside the gene matches. CDR1 and CDR2 from the germline V gene are MDHEN and SYDVKM. The length of the CDR3 is 14 residues. As to this clone: Antigen: not known.

Clones were read by immunoSEQ multiplex PCR, and TCRdb kept only the in-frame ones, dropping some. The sample carries more than 75,000 clones, 85% recorded once. The sample consisted of CD4+ or CD8+ T cells sorted from blood, taken in a trial of the OX40 agonist ivuxolimab. This receptor was taken from an adult with an advanced solid tumor such as melanoma, head and neck, liver or kidney cancer. The rearrangement uses TRBV28 and TRBJ2-1; 8 bases align to TRBD2. Written as DNA, the CDR3 is TGTGCCAGCAGCAGCAGCGGGGGATTCGGTGAGCAGTTCTTC. Protein sequence: CASSSSGGFGEQFF.